This T cell receptor (beta chain) was retrieved from a study of T and B cells in COVID-19 patients. Study at large: Critical illness requiring mechanical ventilation or extracorporeal membrane oxygenation affected about 55% of the roughly 20 active-infection patients.

Broader study findings: Patients with COVID-19 reportedly showed strongly skewed T cell receptor beta variable and joining gene usage.

Multiplex PCR with BIOMED2 TRB-A/B primer pools amplified TRB rearrangements. TCRdb re-called the multiplex PCR reads through MiXCR, storing one row per CDR3 protein. The data hold approximately 17,000 distinct CDR3 sequences, with over 25% observed a single time. Trimming removed 1 base at V and 4 bases at J, with 14 bases between. Germline lookup yields CDR1 LNHDA and CDR2 SQIVND (reference sequence). The CDR3 is made up of 15 amino acids. This clonotype is medium-sized (0.01 to 0.1%) by share. Its antigen is not identified. Each TRB amplification used roughly 220-550 ng of genomic DNA from blood. The source material was blood. The TCR sequence derives from a human donor who had recovered from COVID-19. The chain recombines TRBV19 with TRBJ2-7; no firm D call. The CDR3 coding sequence is TGTGCCAGTAGTATAGGGACCCCGAGGTCATACGAGCAGTACTTC. Translated: CASSIGTPRSYEQYF.